The entry below describes one T cell receptor beta chain. Its antigen is as yet unknown. The data originate from a study of cytomegalovirus exposure and HLA in healthy donors. This PCR relied on a set of 60 Vbeta primers and 13 Jbeta primers. Repertoires were generated with immunoSEQ multiplex PCR, while TCRdb's copy carries only in-frame clones and drops some. The sample holds 100,000 to 150,000 clones; more than 65% are singletons and the top ten take 4%. Regarding the study as a whole: In an earlier analysis, productive rearrangement rates for most beta V segments clustered near 87% or 30%.

The CDR3 is 14 amino acids. V lost 0 bases to trimming and J lost 1 base, with 3 bases between them. Germline loops: CDR1 SGHDN, CDR2 FVKESK. The sequence came from a man aged 18 to 30 in good health and CMV-seropositive. The specimen was PBMCs. The genes are TRBV14 and TRBJ2-2; D unresolved. CDR3 amino acids: CASSQERNTGELFF. The CDR3 coding sequence is TGTGCCAGCAGCCAAGAGAGGAACACCGGGGAGCTGTTTTTT.